This T cell receptor (beta chain) was found in a study of beta chain features in type 1 diabetes. Whole-study results and caveats: Naive, central memory and regulatory TCRB repertoires appeared more similar among patients than healthy donors.

Sorting that relied on CD45RO/CCR7/CD25/CD127/CD95/CD27 yielded CD4+ naive, central memory, regulatory and stem cell-like memory cells. As regards this clone: Its antigen remains unidentified.

Germline loops: CDR1 MNHEY, CDR2 SVGAGI. V shed 7 bases and J 13 bases; nucleotides not matched to a gene: 6. CDR3 length equals 13 residues. Reverse transcribing all isolated RNA meant expressed TCRB transcripts were sequenced. TCRdb's table, derived via immunoSEQ multiplex PCR, lists solely in-frame clones and lacks some. Counted here are 900,000 or so clones, roughly 16% occurring once; the ten biggest clones make up around 0.02%. V and J are TRBV6-5 and TRBJ2-1; 14 positions agree with TRBD2. Source material: naive CD4+ T cells from blood. The receptor was derived from a woman aged 18-29 years in good health. CDR3 amino acids: CASKGLAGGTQFF. The CDR3 DNA reads TGTGCCAGCAAAGGACTAGCGGGAGGTACACAGTTCTTC.